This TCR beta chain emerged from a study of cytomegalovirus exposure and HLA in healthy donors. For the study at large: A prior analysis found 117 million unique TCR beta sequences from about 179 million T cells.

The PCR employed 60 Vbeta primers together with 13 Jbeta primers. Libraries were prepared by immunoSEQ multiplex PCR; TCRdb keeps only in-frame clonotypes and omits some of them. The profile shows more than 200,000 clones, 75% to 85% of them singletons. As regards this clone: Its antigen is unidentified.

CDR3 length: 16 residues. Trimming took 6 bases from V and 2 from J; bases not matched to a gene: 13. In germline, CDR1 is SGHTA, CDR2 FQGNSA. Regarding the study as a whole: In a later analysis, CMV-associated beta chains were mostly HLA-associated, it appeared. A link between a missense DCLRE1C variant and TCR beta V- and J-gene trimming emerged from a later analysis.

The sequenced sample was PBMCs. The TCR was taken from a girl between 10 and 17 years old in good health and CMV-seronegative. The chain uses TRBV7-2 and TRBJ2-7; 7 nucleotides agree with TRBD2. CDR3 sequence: CASSSVPGGTPYEQYF. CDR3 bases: TGTGCCAGCAGTAGTGTACCGGGGGGAACTCCCTACGAGCAGTACTTC.